The clone carrying this TCR beta chain was counted ten times or more. The authors made cDNA by 5'RACE with 10-nucleotide random UMIs. TCRdb used MiXCR to reprocess the 5' RACE reads, holding one entry per CDR3 protein. Among around 40,000 distinct CDR3 sequences listed, almost 7.5% were seen once. Healthy controls comprised blood bank volunteers in Maryland, USA. The cells used in sorted libraries, CD4+ or CD8+ T cells, numbered about a million. The data stem from a study of neurological immune-mediated disorders. The receptor's source is a man aged 50 to 60 in good health. Specimen: CD4+ T cells from blood.

DNA of the CDR3: TGTGCCAGCAGTTTCGGCCACCAGTCCTACGAGCAGTACTTC. Amino acids: CASSFGHQSYEQYF. This chain connects TRBV12-3 or TRBV12-4 to TRBJ2-7; D call uncertain. V lost 3 bases and J lost 1, with 10 bases in between. This CDR3 region has 14 residues.